The entry below describes one TCR beta chain. What it binds is not known. Generated by immunoSEQ multiplex PCR, the TCRdb table keeps only in-frame clones and is missing some. Of about 100,000 clones in the sample, about 83% were seen once. This sample is part of a study of T cell responses to AZD1222 COVID-19 vaccine. This CDR3 has 11 amino acids. The V and J ends lost 6 bases and 5 bases respectively, with 7 bases between them. Study observations and caveats: The study found vaccine-associated CD4 TCRs spanning spike, dominant at 160-218 and 743-854.

This sequence was found in an adult in good health. V usage is TRBV12-3 or TRBV12-4 and J usage is TRBJ1-1; D ambiguous. Sequences were derived from peripheral blood, sampled on day 0 of AZD1222 vaccination. The CDR3 region has the DNA TGTGCCAGCAGCCGACGAACTGAAGCTTTCTTT. Its protein product is CASSRRTEAFF.